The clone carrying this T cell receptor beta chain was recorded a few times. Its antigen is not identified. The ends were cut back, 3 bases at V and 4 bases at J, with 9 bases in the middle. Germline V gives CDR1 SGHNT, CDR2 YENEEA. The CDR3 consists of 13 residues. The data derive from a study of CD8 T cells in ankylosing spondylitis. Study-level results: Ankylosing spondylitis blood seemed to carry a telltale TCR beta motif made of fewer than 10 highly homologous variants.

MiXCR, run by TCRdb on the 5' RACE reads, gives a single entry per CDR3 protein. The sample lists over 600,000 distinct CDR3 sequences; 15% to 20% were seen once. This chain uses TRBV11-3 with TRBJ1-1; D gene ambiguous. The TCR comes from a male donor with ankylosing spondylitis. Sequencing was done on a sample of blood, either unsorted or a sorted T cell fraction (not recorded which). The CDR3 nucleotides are TGTGCCAGCAGCTTGGGGAAGCTCACTGAAGCTTTCTTT. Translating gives CASSLGKLTEAFF.